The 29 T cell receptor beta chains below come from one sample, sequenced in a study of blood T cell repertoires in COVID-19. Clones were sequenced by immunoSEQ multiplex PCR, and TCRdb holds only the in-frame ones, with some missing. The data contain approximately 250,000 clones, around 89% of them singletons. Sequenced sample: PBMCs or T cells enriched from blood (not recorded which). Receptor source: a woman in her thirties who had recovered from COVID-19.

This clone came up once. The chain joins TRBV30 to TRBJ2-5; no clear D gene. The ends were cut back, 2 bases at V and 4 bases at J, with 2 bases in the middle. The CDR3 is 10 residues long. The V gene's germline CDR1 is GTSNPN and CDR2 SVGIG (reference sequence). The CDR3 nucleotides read TGTGCCTGGAGTCGAGAGACCCAGTACTTC. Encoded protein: CAWSRETQYF.

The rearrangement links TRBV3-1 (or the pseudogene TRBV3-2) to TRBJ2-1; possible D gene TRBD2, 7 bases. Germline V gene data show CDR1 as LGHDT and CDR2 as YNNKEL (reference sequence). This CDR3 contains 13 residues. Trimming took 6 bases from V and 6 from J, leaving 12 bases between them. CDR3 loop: CASSRRGGNEQFF. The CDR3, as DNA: TGTGCCAGCAGTCGTAGGGGGGGCAATGAGCAGTTCTTC.

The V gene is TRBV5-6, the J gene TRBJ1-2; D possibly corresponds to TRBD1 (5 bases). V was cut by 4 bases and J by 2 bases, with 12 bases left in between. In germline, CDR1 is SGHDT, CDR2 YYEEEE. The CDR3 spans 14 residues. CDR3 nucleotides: TGTGCCAGCAGCCCAAGGACATACAACTATGGCTACACCTTC. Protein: CASSPRTYNYGYTF.

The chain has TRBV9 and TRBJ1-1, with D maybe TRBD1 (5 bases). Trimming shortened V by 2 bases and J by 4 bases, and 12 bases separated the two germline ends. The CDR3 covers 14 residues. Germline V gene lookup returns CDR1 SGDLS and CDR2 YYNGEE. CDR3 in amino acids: CASSVYLDSTEAFF. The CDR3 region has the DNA TGTGCCAGCAGCGTTTACCTAGACAGCACTGAAGCTTTCTTT.

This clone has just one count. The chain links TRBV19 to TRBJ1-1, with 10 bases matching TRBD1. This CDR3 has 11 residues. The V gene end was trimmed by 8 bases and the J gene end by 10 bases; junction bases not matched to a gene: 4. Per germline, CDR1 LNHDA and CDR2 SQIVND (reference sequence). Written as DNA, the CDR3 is TGTGCCAGTTCCCGGGACAGGGGAGCTTTCTTT. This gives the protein CASSRDRGAFF.

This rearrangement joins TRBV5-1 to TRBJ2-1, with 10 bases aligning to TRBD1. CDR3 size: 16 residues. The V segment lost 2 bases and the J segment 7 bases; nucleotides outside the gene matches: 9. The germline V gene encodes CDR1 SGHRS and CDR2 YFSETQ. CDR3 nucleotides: TGCGCCAGCAGCTTCGACAGGGGGCTTCCGGGGAATGAGCAGTTCTTC. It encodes CASSFDRGLPGNEQFF.

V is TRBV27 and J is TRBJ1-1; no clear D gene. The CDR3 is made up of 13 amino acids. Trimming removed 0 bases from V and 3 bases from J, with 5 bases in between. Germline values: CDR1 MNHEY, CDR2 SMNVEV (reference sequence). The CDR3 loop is CASSLSRYTEAFF. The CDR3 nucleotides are TGTGCCAGCAGTTTATCGAGGTACACTGAAGCTTTCTTT.

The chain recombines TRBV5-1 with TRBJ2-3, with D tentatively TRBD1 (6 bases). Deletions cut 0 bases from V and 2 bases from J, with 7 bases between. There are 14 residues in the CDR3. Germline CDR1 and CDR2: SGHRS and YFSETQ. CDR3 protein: CASSLDRATDTQYF. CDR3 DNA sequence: TGCGCCAGCAGCTTGGACAGGGCCACAGATACGCAGTATTTT.

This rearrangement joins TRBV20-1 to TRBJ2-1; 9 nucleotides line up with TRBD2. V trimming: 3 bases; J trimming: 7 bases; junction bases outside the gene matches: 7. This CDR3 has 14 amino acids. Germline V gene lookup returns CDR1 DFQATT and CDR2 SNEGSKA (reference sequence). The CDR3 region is CSASNSGGENEQFF. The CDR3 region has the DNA TGCAGTGCTAGTAATAGCGGGGGAGAGAATGAGCAGTTCTTC.

The CDR3 is CASSLARDYGEAFF. The CDR3 DNA reads TGTGCCAGCAGCTTGGCCAGGGACTACGGAGAAGCTTTCTTT. The chain is built from TRBV5-5 and TRBJ1-1; the D gene is possibly TRBD1 (5 bases). Germline V gene lookup returns CDR1 SGHKS and CDR2 YYEKEE (reference sequence). This CDR3 region has 14 residues. V lost 0 bases and J 8 bases, leaving 14 bases between the germline ends. The full variable domain, its missing parts supplied by reference TRBV5-5 and TRBJ1-1, is DAGVTQSPTHLIKTRGQQVTLRCSPISGHKSVSWYQQVLGQGPQFIFQYYEKEERGRGNFPDRFSARQFPNYSSELNVNALLLGDSALYLCASSLARDYGEAFFGQGTRLTVV.

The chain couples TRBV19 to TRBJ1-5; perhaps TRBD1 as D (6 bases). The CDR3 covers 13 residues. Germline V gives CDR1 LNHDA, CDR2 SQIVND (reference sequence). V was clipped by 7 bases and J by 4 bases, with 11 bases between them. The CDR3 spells CASKLRGNQPQHF. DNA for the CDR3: TGTGCCAGTAAATTGAGGGGGAATCAGCCCCAGCATTTT.

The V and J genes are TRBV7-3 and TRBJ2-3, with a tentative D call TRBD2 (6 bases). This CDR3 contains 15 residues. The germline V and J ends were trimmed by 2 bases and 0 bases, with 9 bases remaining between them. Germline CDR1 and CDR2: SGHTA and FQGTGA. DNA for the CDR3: TGTGCCAGCAGCTTAGCGGGGTATAGCACAGATACGCAGTATTTT. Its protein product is CASSLAGYSTDTQYF.

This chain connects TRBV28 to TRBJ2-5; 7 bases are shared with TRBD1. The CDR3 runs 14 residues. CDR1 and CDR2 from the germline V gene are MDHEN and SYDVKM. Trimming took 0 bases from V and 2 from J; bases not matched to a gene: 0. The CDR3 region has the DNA TGTGCCAGCAGTTTATGGGGACAGCAAGAGACCCAGTACTTC. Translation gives CASSLWGQQETQYF.

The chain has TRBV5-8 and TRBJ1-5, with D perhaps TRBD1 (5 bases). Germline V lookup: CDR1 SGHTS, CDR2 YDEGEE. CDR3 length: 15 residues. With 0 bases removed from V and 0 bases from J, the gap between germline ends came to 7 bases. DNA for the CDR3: TGTGCCAGCAGCTTGGACGGACATAGCAATCAGCCCCAGCATTTT. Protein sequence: CASSLDGHSNQPQHF.

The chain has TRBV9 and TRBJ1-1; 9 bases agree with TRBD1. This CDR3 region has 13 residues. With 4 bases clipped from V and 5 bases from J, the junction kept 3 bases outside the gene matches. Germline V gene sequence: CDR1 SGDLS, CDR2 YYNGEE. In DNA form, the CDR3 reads TGTGCCAGCAGCCCCGGGACAGGGACTGAAGCTTTCTTT. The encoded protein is CASSPGTGTEAFF. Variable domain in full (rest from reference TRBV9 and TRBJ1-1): DSGVTQTPKHLITATGQRVTLRCSPRSGDLSVYWYQQSLDQGLQFLIQYYNGEERAKGNILERFSAQQFPDLHSELNLSSLELGDSALYFCASSPGTGTEAFFGQGTRLTVV.

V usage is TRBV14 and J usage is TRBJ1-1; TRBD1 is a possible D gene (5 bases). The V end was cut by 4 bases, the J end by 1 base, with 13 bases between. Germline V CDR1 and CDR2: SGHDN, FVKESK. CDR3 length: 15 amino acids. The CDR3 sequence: CASSPWRGGNTEAFF. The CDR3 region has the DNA TGTGCCAGCAGCCCCTGGAGGGGAGGGAACACTGAAGCTTTCTTT. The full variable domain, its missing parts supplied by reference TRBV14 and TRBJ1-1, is EAGVTQFPSHSVIEKGQTVTLRCDPISGHDNLYWYRRVMGKEIKFLLHFVKESKQDESGMPNNRFLAERTGGTYSTLKVQPAELEDSGVYFCASSPWRGGNTEAFFGQGTRLTVV.

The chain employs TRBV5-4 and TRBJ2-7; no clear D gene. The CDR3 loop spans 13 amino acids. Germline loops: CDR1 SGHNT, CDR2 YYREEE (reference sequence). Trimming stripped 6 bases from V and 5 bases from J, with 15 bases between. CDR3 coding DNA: TGTGCCAGCACTTCCTCAATTTACAACGAGCAGTACTTC. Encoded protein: CASTSSIYNEQYF.

The CDR3 DNA sequence: TGTGCCAGCAGCTCCAGGTTCAGGACTTCGACCTACGAGCAGTACTTC. Encoded protein: CASSSRFRTSTYEQYF. The rearrangement joins TRBV5-6 to TRBJ2-7, with D tentatively TRBD2 (5 bases). Trimming pared 3 bases from V and 2 bases from J, leaving 18 bases between. Per the germline V gene, CDR1 is SGHDT and CDR2 is YYEEEE. The CDR3 is made up of 16 amino acids.

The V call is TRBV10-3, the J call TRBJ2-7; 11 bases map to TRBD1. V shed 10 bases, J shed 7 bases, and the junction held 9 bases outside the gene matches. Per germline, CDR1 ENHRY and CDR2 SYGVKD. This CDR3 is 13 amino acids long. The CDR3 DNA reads TGTGCCAGCCGGACAGGGGGCTCCGGGGAGCAGTACTTC. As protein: CASRTGGSGEQYF.

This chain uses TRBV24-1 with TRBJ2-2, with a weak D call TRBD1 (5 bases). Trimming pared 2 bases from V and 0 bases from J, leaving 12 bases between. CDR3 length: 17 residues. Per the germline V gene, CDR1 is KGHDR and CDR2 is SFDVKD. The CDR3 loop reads CATSDSSTGSNTGELFF. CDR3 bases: TGTGCCACCAGTGATTCCTCCACAGGCTCGAACACCGGGGAGCTGTTTTTT.

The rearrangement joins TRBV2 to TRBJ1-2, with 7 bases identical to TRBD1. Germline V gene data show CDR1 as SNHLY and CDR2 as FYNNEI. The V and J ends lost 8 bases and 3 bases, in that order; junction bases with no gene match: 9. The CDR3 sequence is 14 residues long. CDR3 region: CASLRQGRDYGYTF. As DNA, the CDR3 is TGTGCCAGCCTAAGACAGGGTAGGGACTATGGCTACACCTTC.

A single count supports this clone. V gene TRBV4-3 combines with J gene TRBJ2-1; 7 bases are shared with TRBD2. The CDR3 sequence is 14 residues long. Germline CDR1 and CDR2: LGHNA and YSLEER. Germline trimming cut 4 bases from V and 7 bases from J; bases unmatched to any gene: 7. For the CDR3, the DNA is TGCGCCAGCAGCCCCCGACTAGCTGGAAATGAGCAGTTCTTC. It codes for CASSPRLAGNEQFF.

The CDR3 sequence is CASSVQTVTDTQYF. The CDR3 DNA is TGTGCCAGCAGCGTTCAGACTGTCACAGATACGCAGTATTTT. The J gene is TRBJ2-3, the V gene TRBV2, with D uncertain. V shed 6 bases and J shed 2 bases, with 12 bases lying between them. This CDR3 contains 14 residues. Germline V gene lookup returns CDR1 SNHLY and CDR2 FYNNEI.

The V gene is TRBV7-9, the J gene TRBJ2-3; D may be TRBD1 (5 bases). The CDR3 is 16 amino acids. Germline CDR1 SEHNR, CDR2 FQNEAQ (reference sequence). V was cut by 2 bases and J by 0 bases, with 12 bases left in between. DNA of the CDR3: TGTGCCAGCAGCTTAATCCGACAGACAAGCACAGATACGCAGTATTTT. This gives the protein CASSLIRQTSTDTQYF.

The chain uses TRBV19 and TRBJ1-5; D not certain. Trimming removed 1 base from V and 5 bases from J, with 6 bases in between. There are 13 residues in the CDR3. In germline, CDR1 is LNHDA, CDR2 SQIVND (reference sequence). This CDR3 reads CASSIVSYQPQHF. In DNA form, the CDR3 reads TGTGCCAGTAGTATAGTGAGCTATCAGCCCCAGCATTTT.

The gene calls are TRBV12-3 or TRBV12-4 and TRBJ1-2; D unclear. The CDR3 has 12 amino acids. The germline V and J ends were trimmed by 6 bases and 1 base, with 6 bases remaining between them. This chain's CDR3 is CASRPDNYGYTF. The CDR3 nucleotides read TGTGCCAGCAGACCAGATAACTATGGCTACACCTTC.

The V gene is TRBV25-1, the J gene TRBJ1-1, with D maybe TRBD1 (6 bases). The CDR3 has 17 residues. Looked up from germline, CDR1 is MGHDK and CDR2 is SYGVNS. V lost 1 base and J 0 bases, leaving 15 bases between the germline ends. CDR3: CASSESALGHLNTEAFF. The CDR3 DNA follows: TGTGCCAGCAGTGAATCGGCGCTGGGACACCTGAACACTGAAGCTTTCTTT.

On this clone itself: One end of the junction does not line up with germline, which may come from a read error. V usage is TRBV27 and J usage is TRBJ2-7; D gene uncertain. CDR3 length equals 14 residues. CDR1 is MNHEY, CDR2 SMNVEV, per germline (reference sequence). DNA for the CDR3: TGTGCCAGCAGTCTATCCCCCAGGAACTACGAGCAGTACTTC. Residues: CASSLSPRNYEQYF.

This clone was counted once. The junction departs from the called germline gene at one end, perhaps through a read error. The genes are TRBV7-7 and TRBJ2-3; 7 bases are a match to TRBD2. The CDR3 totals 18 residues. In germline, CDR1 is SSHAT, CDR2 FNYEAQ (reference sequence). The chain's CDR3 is CASTWGSKRGPSTDTQYF. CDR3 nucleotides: TGTGCTAGCACCTGGGGTTCGAAGCGGGGCCCTAGCACAGATACGCAGTATTTT.